This T cell receptor beta chain is drawn from a study of pediatric ulcerative colitis. Study-wide points: Rectal repertoires separated controls, mild-moderate and acute severe colitis. No controls had the two rectal clonotypes shared by ulcerative colitis patients. Total lymphocyte DNA, not sorted subsets, was the template.

In germline, CDR1 is SGHRS, CDR2 YFSETQ. CDR3 length: 16 amino acids. The V end lost 0 bases, the J end lost 5 bases, and 18 bases lay between the germline ends. During colonoscopy, one to two rectal pinch biopsies were collected. This clone is a singleton in its sample. Its specificity is unknown. Assay used: immunoSEQ multiplex PCR; TCRdb lists only in-frame clones, some missing. Of about 17,000 clones listed, around 70% are singletons. The V gene is TRBV5-1, the J gene TRBJ2-7, with a tentative D call TRBD2 (5 bases). This TCR was sampled from a girl aged 10 to 17 with moderate ulcerative colitis. Input material: gut tissue. CDR3: CASSLAPNPRGNEQYF. The CDR3 nucleotides read TGCGCCAGCAGCTTGGCCCCAAACCCTAGAGGGAACGAGCAGTACTTC. Variable domain in full (rest from reference TRBV5-1 and TRBJ2-7): KAGVTQTPRYLIKTRGQQVTLSCSPISGHRSVSWYQQTPGQGLQFLFEYFSETQRNKGNFPGRFSGRQFSNSRSEMNVSTLELGDSALYLCASSLAPNPRGNEQYFGPGTRLTVT.